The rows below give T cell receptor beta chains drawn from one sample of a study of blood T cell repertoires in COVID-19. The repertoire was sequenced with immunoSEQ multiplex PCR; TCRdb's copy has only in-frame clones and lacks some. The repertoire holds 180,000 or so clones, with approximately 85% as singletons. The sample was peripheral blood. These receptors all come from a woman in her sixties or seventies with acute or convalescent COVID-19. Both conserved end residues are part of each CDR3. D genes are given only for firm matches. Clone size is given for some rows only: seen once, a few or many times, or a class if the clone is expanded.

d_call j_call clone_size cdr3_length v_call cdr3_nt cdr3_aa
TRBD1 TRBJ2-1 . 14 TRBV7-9 TGTGCCAGCAGCCGCGGACAGGGGGGGCATGAGCAGTTCTTC CASSRGQGGHEQFF
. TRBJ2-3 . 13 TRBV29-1 TGCAGCGTTGGTGGAGACGCCGCAGATACGCAGTATTTT CSVGGDAADTQYF
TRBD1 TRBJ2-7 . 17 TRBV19 TGTGCCAGTAGTGCGTCCTCTCCGGGACAGGGGGTTTACGAGCAGTACTTC CASSASSPGQGVYEQYF
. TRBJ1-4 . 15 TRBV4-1 TGCGCCAGCAGCCAAGATACGCAGGGCGGAGAAAAACTGTTTTTT CASSQDTQGGEKLFF
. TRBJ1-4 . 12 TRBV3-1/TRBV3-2 TGTGCCAGCAGCCAAGTTCGTGAAAAACTGTTTTTT CASSQVREKLFF
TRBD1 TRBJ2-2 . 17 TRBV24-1 TGTGCCACCAGTGATGCCGGGACAGGGGGCCTCACCGGGGAGCTGTTTTTT CATSDAGTGGLTGELFF
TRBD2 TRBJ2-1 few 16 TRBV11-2 TGTGCCAGCAGCTTACGCGTAGCGGGAATCTACAATGAGCAGTTCTTC CASSLRVAGIYNEQFF
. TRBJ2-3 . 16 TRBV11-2 TGTGCCAGCAGCTTAGATGGAGGGACGCGCACAGATACGCAGTATTTT CASSLDGGTRTDTQYF
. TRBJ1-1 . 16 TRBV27 TGTGCCAGCAGTTTACTCACTACAGGGAGAATCGCTGAAGCTTTCTTT CASSLLTTGRIAEAFF
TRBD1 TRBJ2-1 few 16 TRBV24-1 TGTGCCACCAGTGCCAGGGGGACAGGGCCGTACAATGAGCAGTTCTTC CATSARGTGPYNEQFF
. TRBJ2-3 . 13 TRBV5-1 . CASSWGVGTDKYF